This TCR beta chain stems from a study of cytomegalovirus exposure and HLA in healthy donors. The CDR3 runs to 13 residues. CDR1 is SEHNR and CDR2 is FQNEAQ in the germline V gene (reference sequence). V shed 4 bases and J 7 bases; nucleotides not matched to a gene: 5. This PCR relied on a set of 60 Vbeta primers and 13 Jbeta primers. Sequencing used immunoSEQ multiplex PCR; TCRdb keeps in-frame clones, though not all of them. The data hold approximately 200,000 clones, with around 81% observed a single time. The sequencing input was PBMCs. The gene calls are TRBV7-9 and TRBJ1-1; 8 positions match TRBD1. This clonotype originated in a young woman in good health and CMV-seropositive. The CDR3 DNA follows: TGTGCCAGCAGCTACCTCGGACAGGGTGAAGCTTTCTTT. Translating it yields CASSYLGQGEAFF. The whole variable domain, filled in from reference TRBV7-9 and TRBJ1-1, reads DTGVSQNPRHKITKRGQNVTFRCDPISEHNRLYWYRQTLGQGPEFLTYFQNEAQLEKSRLLSDRFSAERPKGSFSTLEIQRTEQGDSAMYLCASSYLGQGEAFFGQGTRLTVV.